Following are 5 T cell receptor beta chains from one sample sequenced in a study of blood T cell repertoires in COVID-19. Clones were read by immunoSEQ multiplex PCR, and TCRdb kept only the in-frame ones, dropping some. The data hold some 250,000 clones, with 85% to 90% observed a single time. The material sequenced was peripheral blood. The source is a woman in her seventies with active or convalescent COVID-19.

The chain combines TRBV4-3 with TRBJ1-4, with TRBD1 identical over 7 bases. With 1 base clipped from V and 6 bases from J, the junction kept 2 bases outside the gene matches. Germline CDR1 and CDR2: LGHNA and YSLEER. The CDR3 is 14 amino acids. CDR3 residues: CASSQVGTDEKLFF. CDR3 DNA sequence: TGCGCCAGCAGCCAAGTTGGGACAGATGAAAAACTGTTTTTT.

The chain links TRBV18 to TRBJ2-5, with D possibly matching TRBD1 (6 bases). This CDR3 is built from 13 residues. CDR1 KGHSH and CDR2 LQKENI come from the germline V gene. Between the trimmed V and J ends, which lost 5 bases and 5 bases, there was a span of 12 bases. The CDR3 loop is CASSSGQLETQYF. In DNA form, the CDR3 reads TGTGCCAGCTCATCTGGACAGTTGGAGACCCAGTACTTC.

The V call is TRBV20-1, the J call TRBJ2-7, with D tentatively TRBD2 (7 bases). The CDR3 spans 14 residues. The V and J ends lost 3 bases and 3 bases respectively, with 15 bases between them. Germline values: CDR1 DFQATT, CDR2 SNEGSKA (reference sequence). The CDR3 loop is CSASKTGGVYEQYF. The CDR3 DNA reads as TGCAGTGCTAGTAAAACGGGGGGCGTCTACGAGCAGTACTTC.

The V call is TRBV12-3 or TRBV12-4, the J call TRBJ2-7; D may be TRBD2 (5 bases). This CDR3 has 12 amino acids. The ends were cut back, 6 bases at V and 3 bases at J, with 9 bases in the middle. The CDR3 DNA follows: TGTGCCAGCAGGATTGGAGGCTACGAGCAGTACTTC. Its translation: CASRIGGYEQYF.

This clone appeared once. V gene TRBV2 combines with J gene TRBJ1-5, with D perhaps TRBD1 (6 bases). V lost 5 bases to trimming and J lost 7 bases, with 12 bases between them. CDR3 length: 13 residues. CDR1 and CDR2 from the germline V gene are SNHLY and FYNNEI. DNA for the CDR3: TGTGCCAGCAGTCACAGGGAAGAACAGCCCCAGCATTTT. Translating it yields CASSHREEQPQHF.